This TCR beta chain was recorded in a study of CD8 T cells in Susac syndrome. CDR3 length: 16 amino acids. V was clipped by 1 base and J by 2 bases; unmatched bases: 3. Germline CDR1 and CDR2: LGHNA and YNFKEQ. TCR beta sequences were obtained from blood CD8+ and CD4+ T cells. In the multiple sclerosis control group, patients were treatment-naive and had stable or active relapsing-remitting disease. Comments on this clonotype: Antigen: not known.

Study conclusions and caveats: It was acknowledged in the study that the number of individuals who were included in its TCR sequencing and HLA analysis was relatively small.

Random hexamers were used to reverse transcribe the RNA input (about 0.5 to 1 ug). The amplification used immunoSEQ multiplex PCR on TCR beta CDR3; it spanned 54 Vbeta and 13 Jbeta. TCRdb called the immunoSEQ multiplex PCR reads again in MiXCR, with one record for every CDR3 protein. Of about 300,000 distinct CDR3 sequences listed, 92% are singletons. Sequencing was done on a sample of CD4+ T cells from PBMCs. V is TRBV4-2 and J is TRBJ2-1; 9 positions match TRBD1. The clonotype comes from a human donor with multiple sclerosis. The CDR3 sequence is CASSQGGTGPYNEQFF. CDR3 nucleotide sequence: TGTGCCAGCAGCCAAGGGGGGACAGGGCCCTACAATGAGCAGTTCTTC.